This T cell receptor beta chain is drawn from a study of T cells in Graves' hyperthyroidism and ophthalmopathy. Looking at the study overall: Prior to any treatment, at the point of initial diagnosis, peripheral blood was collected.

Stable disease denoted Graves' hyperthyroidism without ophthalmopathy progression within 18 months. PBMCs were obtained from approximately 10 ml fresh peripheral blood. This clonotype has only a few counts. The CDR3 loop spans 18 amino acids. Germline V gives CDR1 MNHEY, CDR2 SMNVEV (reference sequence). J was trimmed by 1 base and V by 1 base; bases with no gene match: 10. TCR beta CDR3 sequences were amplified from RNA transcripts. With the HTBI primer set, the TCR CDR3 went through a first round of RT-PCR. TCRdb processed the multiplex PCR reads anew with MiXCR; each CDR3 protein has one entry. The data contain around 420,000 distinct CDR3 sequences, approximately 14% of them seen just once; the ten biggest clones take up 12% to 15%.

The chain couples TRBV27 to TRBJ2-3; TRBD2 agrees at 8 bases. The sequencing sample was made of blood. The sequence derives from a woman between 18 and 29 years old with Graves' hyperthyroidism. CDR3 DNA: TGTGCCAGCAGTTTATTGCTCGGGGGGGCAGGGGGCACAGATACGCAGTATTTT. It translates to CASSLLLGGAGGTDTQYF.